The rows below give T cell receptor beta chains drawn from one sample of a study of CD8 T cells in Susac syndrome. In TCRdb, the immunoSEQ multiplex PCR reads were re-called with MiXCR into one record per CDR3 protein. Of approximately 180,000 distinct CDR3 sequences in the sample, roughly 94% are singletons; the top ten hold 0.099%. Sample: CD4+ T cells from PBMCs. The receptors shown here come from a human donor with Susac syndrome. The CDR3 runs from the conserved cysteine through the conserved F or W. The D gene is left open where the match is weak. Size is stated for part of the rows, as once, few or many counts, or as a class when the clone is expanded.

v_gene	abundance	j_gene	d_gene	CDR3aa	CDR3nt
TRBV6-5	-	TRBJ1-1	-	CASSPTRSTAFF	TGTGCCAGCAGTCCGACAAGATCCACCGCTTTCTTT
TRBV6-6	-	TRBJ1-1	TRBD1	CASSYGTGKNTEAFF	TGTGCCAGCAGTTACGGGACAGGGAAGAACACTGAAGCTTTCTTT
TRBV10-3	-	TRBJ1-1	TRBD1	CAIRPGTAFMNTEAFF	TGTGCCATCAGACCCGGGACAGCTTTTATGAACACTGAAGCTTTCTTT
TRBV7-2	-	TRBJ2-1	-	CASSLVLRSEQFF	TGTGCCAGCAGCTTAGTCCTGCGTTCTGAGCAGTTCTTC
TRBV7-9	-	TRBJ1-2	-	CASSFFRIGTKENYGYTF	TGTGCCAGCAGCTTCTTTCGGATAGGGACTAAAGAGAACTATGGCTACACCTTC
TRBV20-1	-	TRBJ1-1	-	CSARDPRRGQNTEAFF	TGCAGTGCTAGAGATCCTCGGAGGGGCCAAAACACTGAAGCTTTCTTT
TRBV29-1	-	TRBJ2-1	-	CSGRYNEQFF	TGCAGCGGGCGGTACAATGAGCAGTTCTTC
TRBV28	-	TRBJ2-7	-	CASISGYEQYF	TGTGCCAGCATCTCCGGCTACGAGCAGTACTTC
TRBV5-4	-	TRBJ2-5	TRBD2	CASSFMVAGETQHF	TGTGCCAGCAGCTTCATGGTAGCGGGGGAGACCCAGCACTTC
TRBV2	-	TRBJ2-3	TRBD1	CASSEVGQLTDTQYF	TGTGCCAGCAGTGAAGTGGGACAGCTCACAGATACGCAGTATTTT
TRBV20-1	-	TRBJ2-1	TRBD2	CSAREGGKYYNEQFF	TGCAGTGCTAGAGAGGGGGGGAAATACTACAATGAGCAGTTCTTC
TRBV11-2	-	TRBJ1-2	TRBD1	CASSSRGQGEGYTF	TGTGCCAGCAGCTCTAGGGGACAGGGAGAGGGCTACACCTTC
TRBV28	-	TRBJ2-3	TRBD1	CASSSGRTGSTDTQYF	TGTGCCAGCAGCTCCGGACGGACAGGCAGCACAGATACGCAGTATTTT
TRBV12-5	-	TRBJ2-1	-	CASGLRAGSYNEQFF	TGTGCTAGTGGTTTGAGGGCAGGTTCCTACAATGAGCAGTTCTTC
TRBV2	-	TRBJ2-5	TRBD2	CASSEWRGEETQYF	TGTGCCAGCAGTGAATGGCGGGGGGAAGAGACCCAGTACTTC
TRBV5-1	-	TRBJ1-1	-	CASSSTTEAFF	TGCGCCAGCAGCTCCACTACTGAAGCTTTCTTT
TRBV29-1	-	TRBJ2-1	TRBD2	CSVASQLGVAGGPQFF	TGCAGCGTCGCCTCCCAGCTCGGGGTAGCGGGAGGCCCGCAGTTCTTC
TRBV11-2	-	TRBJ2-2	-	CASRHPFEKVPFPKGELFF	TGTGCCAGCAGACACCCCTTTGAGAAGGTCCCATTCCCTAAAGGGGAGCTGTTTTTT
TRBV7-2	-	TRBJ2-2	TRBD2	CASSSTTSVASGELFF	TGTGCCAGCAGCTCTACGACTAGCGTCGCTAGCGGGGAGCTGTTTTTT
TRBV7-9	once	TRBJ2-3	TRBD1	CASRHTGGLGTDTQYF	TGTGCCAGCAGACATACAGGGGGCTTGGGCACAGATACGCAGTATTTT
TRBV20-1	-	TRBJ1-5	-	CSALAGATGNQPQHF	TGCAGTGCATTGGCAGGGGCGACAGGCAATCAGCCCCAGCATTTT
TRBV7-2	-	TRBJ2-7	-	CASSLAGAVKYYEQYF	TGTGCCAGCAGCTTAGCGGGGGCGGTCAAATACTACGAGCAGTACTTC
TRBV11-3	-	TRBJ2-1	TRBD1	CASSSQHDRAYNEQFF	TGTGCCAGCAGCTCCCAGCACGACAGGGCCTACAATGAGCAGTTCTTC
TRBV18	-	TRBJ1-1	-	CASSPGDRLMNTEAFF	TGTGCCAGCTCACCGGGGGACCGTCTAATGAACACTGAAGCTTTCTTT
TRBV29-1	-	TRBJ1-1	-	CSVTGTVNTEAFF	TGCAGCGTCACCGGGACGGTGAACACTGAAGCTTTCTTT
TRBV20-1	-	TRBJ2-2	TRBD2	CSAQIAGIYTGELFF	TGCAGTGCCCAGATAGCGGGAATCTACACCGGGGAGCTGTTTTTT
TRBV5-4	-	TRBJ2-5	TRBD2	CASSGGLAENIETQYF	TGTGCCAGCAGCGGAGGACTAGCGGAAAACATAGAGACCCAGTACTTC
TRBV27	-	TRBJ2-7	-	CASSLSGEEQYF	TGTGCCAGCAGTTTATCAGGCGAGGAGCAGTACTTC
TRBV5-5	-	TRBJ2-7	-	CASSFRQEAEYEQYF	TGTGCCAGCAGCTTTCGACAGGAGGCAGAGTACGAGCAGTACTTC
TRBV4-1	-	TRBJ1-3	-	CASSLGRLSGNTIYF	TGCGCCAGCAGCCTAGGACGGCTCTCTGGAAACACCATATATTTT
TRBV29-1	-	TRBJ1-1	-	CSVYRGGTEAFF	TGCAGCGTATATCGGGGGGGCACTGAAGCTTTCTTT
TRBV15	-	TRBJ1-2	-	CATSRDRTAGYGYTF	TGTGCCACCAGCAGAGACCGGACAGCGGGGTATGGCTACACCTTC
TRBV12-3/TRBV12-4	-	TRBJ1-1	-	CASSFKGPRTEAFF	TGTGCCAGCAGTTTTAAGGGCCCGAGGACTGAAGCTTTCTTT
TRBV14	-	TRBJ2-1	-	CASSPRDGRSYNEQFF	TGTGCCAGCAGCCCTCGGGACGGGAGATCCTACAATGAGCAGTTCTTC
TRBV3-1	-	TRBJ1-6	-	CASSQKNSPLHF	TGTGCCAGCAGCCAGAAGAATTCACCCCTCCACTTT
TRBV28	-	TRBJ1-4	-	CASTPAGTNEKLFF	TGTGCCAGCACACCAGCGGGAACTAATGAAAAACTGTTTTTT
TRBV18	-	TRBJ2-5	TRBD2	CASSPATSGKRRETQYF	TGTGCCAGCTCACCCGCGACTAGCGGCAAGAGGAGGGAGACCCAGTACTTC
TRBV19	-	TRBJ2-1	TRBD1	CASSPGQGSYNEQFF	TGTGCCAGTAGCCCGGGACAGGGCTCCTACAATGAGCAGTTCTTC
TRBV24-1	-	TRBJ2-3	TRBD2	CATSSGRVSTDTQYF	TGTGCCACCAGTAGCGGGAGGGTGAGCACAGATACGCAGTATTTT
TRBV24-1	-	TRBJ2-2	-	CATSSPRGGATNTGELFF	TGTGCCACCAGTAGCCCGAGAGGGGGGGCGACGAACACCGGGGAGCTGTTTTTT
TRBV4-1	once	TRBJ2-7	-	CASSQGPPPDFRYEQYF	TGCGCCAGCAGCCAAGGTCCCCCACCGGACTTCAGATACGAGCAGTACTTC
TRBV7-9	once	TRBJ1-4	TRBD1	CASSAQGAGDEKLFF	TGTGCCAGCAGCGCCCAGGGGGCGGGGGATGAAAAACTGTTTTTT
TRBV20-1	-	TRBJ1-2	-	CSARDVAGLYGYTF	TGCAGTGCTAGAGATGTGGCGGGACTCTATGGCTACACCTTC
TRBV11-2	-	TRBJ2-5	-	CASRRPRGGTGETQYF	TGTGCCAGCAGACGGCCGAGGGGCGGCACCGGAGAGACCCAGTACTTC
TRBV7-9	-	TRBJ1-1	-	CASSLWMNTEAFF	TGTGCCAGCAGCCTATGGATGAACACTGAAGCTTTCTTT
TRBV7-2	-	TRBJ1-1	-	CASSSRGIEYTEAFF	TGTGCCAGCAGCTCGAGGGGGATAGAGTACACTGAAGCTTTCTTT
TRBV12-3/TRBV12-4	-	TRBJ2-3	TRBD1	CASGNRGGDTQYF	TGTGCCAGCGGTAACAGGGGCGGGGATACGCAGTATTTT
TRBV4-3	once	TRBJ2-3	TRBD2	CASSDLAGVTDTQYF	TGCGCCAGCAGTGATCTAGCGGGAGTCACAGATACGCAGTATTTT
TRBV12-3/TRBV12-4	-	TRBJ1-4	TRBD1	CASSNRKTGDRTNEKLFF	TGTGCCAGCAGTAACCGAAAGACAGGGGACCGGACTAATGAAAAACTGTTTTTT
TRBV18	-	TRBJ1-2	-	CASSPDKSVRVYYGYTF	TGTGCCAGCTCACCAGACAAAAGTGTCAGGGTTTACTATGGCTACACCTTC
TRBV3-1	-	TRBJ2-2	-	CASSQEGGTGELFF	TGTGCCAGCAGCCAAGAAGGCGGTACCGGGGAGCTGTTTTTT
TRBV9	-	TRBJ1-4	TRBD1	CASSAETGIGEKLFF	TGTGCCAGCAGCGCAGAGACAGGGATTGGTGAAAAACTGTTTTTT